Each of the 30 T cell receptor beta chains below was sequenced from the same sample in a study of shared clonotypes between healthy human individuals. Clones were sequenced by immunoSEQ multiplex PCR, and TCRdb holds only the in-frame ones, with some missing. Of roughly 2,300,000 clones listed, around 93% are singletons. Sequencing was done on a sample of naive CD4+ T cells from PBMCs. Stated subset: CD45RA+ positively selected. Source of these receptors: a man in his late teens or twenties in good health. Some clones in this sample may be carry-over from other donors' samples.

This chain connects TRBV4-2 to TRBJ2-3, with 10 bases matching TRBD2. Per the germline V gene, CDR1 is LGHNA and CDR2 is YNFKEQ. The CDR3 has 15 residues. After removal of 4 bases from V and 1 base from J, the junction contained 2 bases not matched to a gene. The CDR3 bases are TGTGCCAGCAGCCGTACTAGCGGGGGCACAGATACGCAGTATTTT. Encoded protein: CASSRTSGGTDTQYF.

This chain links TRBV30 with TRBJ1-5; 8 bases map to TRBD1. Germline trimming cut 2 bases from V and 7 bases from J; bases unmatched to any gene: 4. The CDR3 runs to 13 residues. CDR1 is GTSNPN, CDR2 SVGIG, per germline (reference sequence). The CDR3 region is CAWSPTGGQPQHF. The CDR3 coding sequence is TGTGCCTGGAGTCCTACAGGGGGACAGCCCCAGCATTTT.

This chain uses TRBV7-9 with TRBJ1-2; D possibly corresponds to TRBD1 (5 bases). Germline CDR1 and CDR2: SEHNR and FQNEAQ (reference sequence). This CDR3 contains 14 residues. V was pared by 5 bases and J by 5 bases, with 15 bases between. CDR3 nucleotides: TGTGCCAGCAGCCTAGAAATACGGGGGTATGGCTACACCTTC. Translating gives CASSLEIRGYGYTF.

The rearrangement uses TRBV6-5 and TRBJ2-4; 7 bases are shared with TRBD2. V shed 6 bases and J 8 bases; nucleotides not matched to a gene: 10. The CDR3 runs 14 residues. Looked up from germline, CDR1 is MNHEY and CDR2 is SVGAGI. This CDR3 reads CASRPWGGDDIQYF. CDR3 nucleotide sequence: TGTGCCAGCAGACCCTGGGGGGGTGACGACATTCAGTACTTC.

The genes are TRBV29-1 and TRBJ2-5; 7 positions match TRBD2. This CDR3 region has 14 residues. The V segment lost 5 bases and the J segment 5 bases; nucleotides outside the gene matches: 11. Germline V gene lookup returns CDR1 SQVTM and CDR2 ANQGSEA. CDR3 sequence: CSVPKDPRGETQYF. CDR3 sequence (DNA): TGCAGCGTTCCAAAAGATCCGCGGGGGGAGACCCAGTACTTC.

The gene calls are TRBV11-2 and TRBJ2-2; a possible D gene is TRBD2 (6 bases). Germline V gene lookup returns CDR1 SGHAT and CDR2 FQNNGV. The V gene lost 3 bases and the J gene lost 7 bases, with 15 bases spanning the gap. The CDR3 loop spans 15 amino acids. CDR3 DNA sequence: TGTGCCAGCAGCTTGACCGGGACTTTTGACGGGGAGCTGTTTTTT. As protein: CASSLTGTFDGELFF.

This chain joins TRBV5-5 and TRBJ1-2; TRBD1 matches at 8 bases. Germline CDR1 SGHKS, CDR2 YYEKEE (reference sequence). The CDR3 consists of 17 residues. V lost 0 bases and J lost 4; bases outside the gene matches: 11. CDR3 protein: CASSLVPRDRSLYGYTF. The CDR3 bases are TGTGCCAGCAGCTTGGTCCCTCGGGACAGGAGTCTCTATGGCTACACCTTC.

The genes are TRBV28 and TRBJ2-1; 11 bases fit TRBD2. The length of the CDR3 is 17 residues. The junction had 8 bases not matched to a gene; V was cut back by 4 bases and J by 3 bases. Germline CDR1 reads MDHEN; CDR2 reads SYDVKM. CDR3 sequence (DNA): TGTGCCAGCAGTTCCCCTCGGCTAGCGGGGGGCTACAATGAGCAGTTCTTC. Translated, it gives CASSSPRLAGGYNEQFF.

This chain links TRBV9 with TRBJ1-4; the D gene is possibly TRBD1 (5 bases). CDR3 size: 14 residues. Trimming pared 7 bases from V and 3 bases from J, leaving 13 bases between. Germline CDR1 reads SGDLS; CDR2 reads YYNGEE. The CDR3 DNA reads as TGTGCCAGCTCTGGGGGAATGTCTAATGAAAAACTGTTTTTT. This sequence encodes CASSGGMSNEKLFF.

The chain employs TRBV19 and TRBJ1-2; TRBD1 aligns across 9 bases. V lost 4 bases to trimming and J lost 6 bases; unmatched junction nucleotides: 6. The germline CDR1 and CDR2 sequences are LNHDA and SQIVND (reference sequence). CDR3 length: 14 amino acids. The DNA for the CDR3 is TGTGCCAGTAGTACCCCCCGGACAGGGGATGGCTACACCTTC. Residues: CASSTPRTGDGYTF.

The chain employs TRBV10-3 and TRBJ1-1; TRBD1 matches at 8 bases. The V segment lost 3 bases and the J segment 4 bases; nucleotides outside the gene matches: 7. CDR3 size: 15 residues. CDR1 is ENHRY, CDR2 SYGVKD, per germline. The chain's CDR3 is CAISDSRTGLTEAFF. The CDR3, as DNA: TGTGCCATCAGTGATTCCCGGACAGGGCTCACTGAAGCTTTCTTT.

This chain joins TRBV30 and TRBJ1-4, with 10 bases matching TRBD1. The ends lost 0 bases at V and 7 bases at J; junction bases unmatched: 5. Germline CDR1 GTSNPN, CDR2 SVGIG (reference sequence). The CDR3 spans 15 residues. Here the CDR3 reads CAWSVATGGGEKLFF. DNA of the CDR3: TGTGCCTGGAGTGTGGCGACAGGGGGCGGTGAAAAACTGTTTTTT. The entire variable domain, with the rest obtained from reference TRBV30 and TRBJ1-4, is as follows: SQTIHQWPATLVQPVGSPLSLECTVEGTSNPNLYWYRQAAGRGLQLLFYSVGIGQISSEVPQNLSASRPQDRQFILSSKKLLLSDSGFYLCAWSVATGGGEKLFFGSGTQLSVL.

This sequence joins TRBV25-1 and TRBJ1-1; no firm D call. Between the trimmed V and J ends, which lost 3 bases and 0 bases, there was a span of 11 bases. The CDR3 totals 15 residues. Per germline, CDR1 MGHDK and CDR2 SYGVNS. This CDR3 reads CASSDVGRLNTEAFF. Written as DNA, the CDR3 is TGTGCCAGCAGTGATGTGGGCAGGCTGAACACTGAAGCTTTCTTT.

This chain uses TRBV19 with TRBJ2-2, with a weak D call TRBD2 (6 bases). This CDR3 region has 18 residues. The germline V and J ends were trimmed by 5 bases and 3 bases, with 22 bases remaining between them. Germline V gene data show CDR1 as LNHDA and CDR2 as SQIVND (reference sequence). CDR3 residues: CASSARGLASDYTGELFF. The DNA of the CDR3 is TGTGCCAGTAGTGCACGCGGTTTGGCTAGCGACTACACCGGGGAGCTGTTTTTT.

The rearrangement links TRBV7-9 to TRBJ2-1; 8 nucleotides line up with TRBD2. The CDR3 consists of 16 residues. V lost 5 bases, J lost 4 bases, and 10 bases stayed unmatched. Germline CDR1 reads SEHNR; CDR2 reads FQNEAQ (reference sequence). The CDR3 reads CASSPRTSQTYNEQFF. The CDR3 DNA sequence: TGTGCCAGCAGCCCGAGGACTAGCCAAACATACAATGAGCAGTTCTTC.

This clone was counted a single time. The V and J genes are TRBV28 and TRBJ2-7; 9 bases are a match to TRBD2. V lost 3 bases and J lost 4; bases outside the gene matches: 10. Per germline, CDR1 MDHEN and CDR2 SYDVKM. CDR3 length equals 16 residues. CDR3 protein: CASSFRPGLAYYEQYF. In nucleotides, the CDR3 is TGTGCCAGCAGTTTCCGGCCGGGACTAGCTTATTACGAGCAGTACTTC.

The gene calls are TRBV30 and TRBJ1-1; possibly TRBD1 for D (5 bases). CDR1 is GTSNPN, CDR2 SVGIG, per germline (reference sequence). The ends were cut back, 3 bases at V and 6 bases at J, with 11 bases in the middle. The CDR3 is made up of 12 amino acids. CDR3 loop: CAWSPRESEAFF. Here the CDR3 DNA reads TGTGCCTGGAGCCCCAGGGAGTCTGAAGCTTTCTTT.

The chain links TRBV7-2 to TRBJ2-1; 9 positions agree with TRBD1. V lost 2 bases and J lost 6; bases outside the gene matches: 5. The CDR3 length is 15 residues. Germline CDR1 is SGHTA and CDR2 is FQGNSA. The CDR3 DNA is TGTGCCAGCAGCTTAAGCGGGACAGGGCGCAATGAGCAGTTCTTC. This encodes CASSLSGTGRNEQFF.

The rearrangement links TRBV27 to TRBJ2-4; tentatively, D is TRBD1 (6 bases). The germline V gene encodes CDR1 MNHEY and CDR2 SMNVEV (reference sequence). This CDR3 contains 17 residues. V was shortened by 5 bases and J by 3 bases, with 20 bases between the two germline ends. The CDR3 spells CASSRARDTRGKNIQYF. Here the CDR3 DNA reads TGTGCCAGCAGTCGTGCCAGGGACACGAGGGGCAAAAACATTCAGTACTTC.

The CDR3 sequence: CASSYRGATNEKLFF. The CDR3 nucleotides are TGTGCCAGCAGCTATAGGGGAGCAACTAATGAAAAACTGTTTTTT. The gene calls are TRBV5-4 and TRBJ1-4; possibly TRBD1 for D (5 bases). Looked up from germline, CDR1 is SGHNT and CDR2 is YYREEE (reference sequence). Trimming took 3 bases from V and 0 from J, leaving 9 bases between them. The length of the CDR3 is 15 residues.

V gene TRBV11-2 combines with J gene TRBJ2-7; D not certain. The CDR3 has 14 amino acids. Germline CDR1 SGHAT, CDR2 FQNNGV. V was pared by 1 base and J by 6 bases, with 13 bases between. CDR3 in amino acids: CASSLGYETGEQYF. The CDR3 DNA reads as TGTGCCAGCAGCTTAGGATATGAGACGGGCGAGCAGTACTTC.

The chain recombines TRBV27 with TRBJ1-2, with D maybe TRBD1 (6 bases). Germline-derived CDR1 and CDR2 are MNHEY and SMNVEV (reference sequence). The CDR3 spans 14 residues. The V end lost 6 bases, the J end lost 6 bases, and 17 bases lay between the germline ends. CDR3 DNA: TGTGCCAGCAGCTCTAGAGGGGGGGCAAATGGCTACACCTTC. Its protein is CASSSRGGANGYTF.

V and J are TRBV10-3 and TRBJ1-2; possible D gene TRBD1, 5 bases. Trimming removed 4 bases from V and 0 bases from J, with 15 bases in between. The CDR3 runs 16 residues. The germline V gene encodes CDR1 ENHRY and CDR2 SYGVKD. CDR3 region: CAISGGSANSNYGYTF. CDR3 DNA sequence: TGTGCCATCAGTGGGGGGTCAGCCAATTCTAACTATGGCTACACCTTC.

The genes are TRBV5-7 and TRBJ1-2, with D unclear. TRBV5-7 is given ORF status, its function remaining uncertain. V lost 4 bases and J lost 1, with 2 bases in between. This CDR3 is 11 amino acids long. The CDR3 sequence is CASSVNYGYTF. The CDR3 nucleotides are TGTGCCAGCAGCGTTAACTATGGCTACACCTTC.

This chain links TRBV6-1 with TRBJ1-2, with 12 bases fitting TRBD1. V was pared by 3 bases and J by 4 bases, with 9 bases of the junction left unmatched. Per germline, CDR1 MNHNS and CDR2 SASEGT. CDR3 size: 17 residues. CDR3: CASSDRDRGLRSYGYTF. CDR3 bases: TGTGCCAGCAGTGACCGGGACAGGGGGCTTAGGAGCTATGGCTACACCTTC.

The chain combines TRBV12-5 with TRBJ2-2, with 12 bases aligning to TRBD2. The V gene's germline CDR1 is LGHNT and CDR2 FRNRAP. J lost 4 bases, V lost 6 bases, and 0 bases had no gene match. The length of the CDR3 is 14 residues. CDR3 protein: CASGTSGSTGELFF. The CDR3 bases are TGTGCTAGTGGGACTAGCGGGAGCACCGGGGAGCTGTTTTTT.

CDR3 protein: CASRWDSQNTEAFF. For the CDR3, the DNA is TGCGCCAGCAGATGGGACAGCCAGAACACTGAAGCTTTCTTT. The chain employs TRBV5-1 and TRBJ1-1; the match to TRBD1 covers 7 bases. The CDR3 length is 14 residues. Per the germline V gene, CDR1 is SGHRS and CDR2 is YFSETQ. J gave up 1 base and V 5 bases, and 5 bases lay outside the gene matches.

This sequence joins TRBV5-1 and TRBJ1-4; 9 bases map to TRBD1. The germline V gene encodes CDR1 SGHRS and CDR2 YFSETQ. The V gene end was trimmed by 4 bases and the J gene end by 5 bases; junction bases not matched to a gene: 6. CDR3 length: 15 amino acids. The CDR3: CASSRTGTGNEKLFF. Here the CDR3 DNA reads TGCGCCAGCAGCCGGACCGGGACAGGGAATGAAAAACTGTTTTTT.

The chain has TRBV7-9 and TRBJ2-3; TRBD2 matches at 7 bases. Germline V lookup: CDR1 SEHNR, CDR2 FQNEAQ (reference sequence). The junction had 11 bases not matched to a gene; V was cut back by 7 bases and J by 1 base. The CDR3 has 16 residues. The CDR3 DNA reads as TGTGCCAGCACTTTCATGAGAGGGAGGGGCACAGATACGCAGTATTTT. This gives the protein CASTFMRGRGTDTQYF. Supplemented by reference TRBV7-9 and TRBJ2-3, the full variable domain reads DTGVSQNPRHKITKRGQNVTFRCDPISEHNRLYWYRQTLGQGPEFLTYFQNEAQLEKSRLLSDRFSAERPKGSFSTLEIQRTEQGDSAMYLCASTFMRGRGTDTQYFGPGTRLTVL.

This sequence joins TRBV6-5 and TRBJ2-1, with D possibly being TRBD2 (6 bases). The CDR3 runs 15 residues. Trimming cost V 6 bases and J 0 bases, with 12 bases left between them. Germline CDR1 is MNHEY and CDR2 is SVGAGI. The CDR3 DNA reads as TGTGCCAGCAGCGTCCGGCGGGGCTCCTACAATGAGCAGTTCTTC. Translation gives CASSVRRGSYNEQFF.